This T cell receptor (beta chain) was sequenced during a study of cytomegalovirus exposure and HLA in healthy donors. Overall study: Findings of an earlier analysis included roughly 110 million unique TCR beta sequences from around 180 million T cells. Study-wide results and limits: In a later analysis, the majority of CMV-associated beta chains seemingly showed HLA restriction. The classifier reportedly diagnosed cytomegalovirus status with high specificity and sensitivity.

With V trimmed by 2 bases and J by 1 base, 5 bases remained unmatched. The CDR3 length is 14 residues. Germline V gives CDR1 SQVTM, CDR2 ANQGSEA. Those who donated were healthy bone marrow donors. This clone came up a few times. Its antigen is as yet unknown. The PCR employed 60 Vbeta primers together with 13 Jbeta primers. Data came from immunoSEQ multiplex PCR; TCRdb stores just in-frame clones and leaves some out. The repertoire holds roughly 58,000 clones, approximately 80% seen once, with around 3.9% in the top ten. The J gene is TRBJ2-7, the V gene TRBV29-1; 7 bases are shared with TRBD1. Sequenced input: PBMCs. The TCR sequence derives from a woman between 40 and 50 years old in good health and CMV-seronegative. CDR3 region: CSVEFRDRSYEQYF. CDR3 sequence (DNA): TGCAGCGTTGAATTCCGGGACAGATCCTACGAGCAGTACTTC.